The T cell receptor (beta chain) described here comes from a study of T-cell reconstitution after alpha-beta-depleted transplantation in children. Regarding the study as a whole: Two months or so post-transplant, alpha-beta T cells reportedly derived from several hundred expanded graft clones. Newly produced T cells mostly accounted for T-cell counts and diversity one year post-transplant. Some patients owed their high day-60 TCRbeta diversity to surviving recipient T cells and thymic progenitors.

This clonotype was counted many times. Its antigen is still unknown. Researchers prepared the TCRbeta library using unique molecular identifiers, the study reports. TCRdb re-called the PCR reads through MiXCR, storing one row per CDR3 protein. Of approximately 170,000 distinct CDR3 sequences in the sample, around 10% were seen once. The CDR3 is made up of 14 amino acids. Trimming cost V 3 bases and J 10 bases, with 15 bases left between them. Germline V gene sequence: CDR1 WSHSY, CDR2 SAAADI. The chain has TRBV10-2 and TRBJ1-4, with D maybe TRBD1 (5 bases). The source of this sequence is a boy aged 2-15 years with acute myeloid leukemia, due to receive a stem cell transplant. The sequenced sample was PBMCs, obtained before TCRalphabeta/CD19-depleted stem cell transplant. The CDR3 coding sequence is TGCGCCAGCAGTGAAGCGGCTGATGGGGGAAAACTGTTTTTT. It codes for CASSEAADGGKLFF.